The 20 T cell receptor beta chains presented below share a single source sample, sequenced in a study of OX40 agonist ivuxolimab in advanced cancers. Sequencing used immunoSEQ multiplex PCR; TCRdb keeps in-frame clones, though not all of them. This sample has tens of thousands of clones, with approximately 94% found just once. The specimen comprised CD4+ or CD8+ T cells sorted from blood, sampled in a trial of the OX40 agonist ivuxolimab. The receptors derive from an adult with an advanced solid tumor such as melanoma, head and neck, liver or kidney cancer.

V and J are TRBV7-9 and TRBJ2-5; D uncertain. The germline V and J ends were trimmed by 5 bases and 5 bases, with 9 bases remaining between them. This CDR3 spans 12 amino acids. CDR1 SEHNR and CDR2 FQNEAQ come from the germline V gene (reference sequence). The CDR3 DNA follows: TGTGCCAGCAGCCAACAGACGGAGACCCAGTACTTC. It yields the protein CASSQQTETQYF. The whole variable domain, filled in from reference TRBV7-9 and TRBJ2-5, reads DTGVSQNPRHKITKRGQNVTFRCDPISEHNRLYWYRQTLGQGPEFLTYFQNEAQLEKSRLLSDRFSAERPKGSFSTLEIQRTEQGDSAMYLCASSQQTETQYFGPGTRLLVL.

The chain carries TRBV7-2 and TRBJ2-7; 7 bases fit TRBD2. The CDR3 sequence is 15 residues long. CDR1 SGHTA and CDR2 FQGNSA come from the germline V gene. V was pared by 1 base and J by 1 base, with 4 bases of the junction left unmatched. Here the CDR3 DNA reads TGTGCCAGCAGCTTAGGTTGGACTAGTTCCTACGAGCAGTACTTC. Amino acid sequence: CASSLGWTSSYEQYF.

The rearrangement joins TRBV11-2 to TRBJ2-3; the match to TRBD2 covers 8 bases. The V and J ends lost 5 bases and 2 bases, in that order; junction bases with no gene match: 9. The CDR3 runs to 16 residues. Germline V gene lookup returns CDR1 SGHAT and CDR2 FQNNGV. CDR3 in DNA: TGTGCCAGCAGCCTATATTTCGGGGGGGCCACAGATACGCAGTATTTT. This encodes CASSLYFGGATDTQYF.

This clone showed up just once. The chain combines TRBV9 with TRBJ1-2; tentatively, D is TRBD1 (6 bases). The germline V gene has CDR1 SGDLS and CDR2 YYNGEE. Deletions cut 4 bases from V and 4 bases from J, with 14 bases between. The CDR3 runs to 14 residues. The CDR3 region has the DNA TGTGCCAGCAGCCCCTCAGGGGACCTCTATGGCTACACCTTC. Amino acid sequence: CASSPSGDLYGYTF.

The rearrangement links TRBV30 to TRBJ1-2, with no clear D. CDR3 length: 15 amino acids. The germline V gene has CDR1 GTSNPN and CDR2 SVGIG (reference sequence). Trimming cost V 0 bases and J 4 bases, with 15 bases left between them. DNA of the CDR3: TGTGCCTGGAGTGTTGGAGCCACCCCCGGCTATGGCTACACCTTC. Its translation is CAWSVGATPGYGYTF.

In its sample, this clone was seen a few times. The CDR3 DNA sequence: TGTGCCAGCAAACCCGACGGGGGGTCTCAGCCCCAGCATTTT. The encoded protein is CASKPDGGSQPQHF. The gene calls are TRBV2 and TRBJ1-5; tentative D call: TRBD1 (5 bases). The CDR3 is 14 residues long. Germline assignment: CDR1 SNHLY and CDR2 FYNNEI. V was pared by 7 bases and J by 6 bases, with 16 bases between.

The V call is TRBV5-4, the J call TRBJ2-7; TRBD2 is a possible D gene (6 bases). This CDR3 is built from 14 residues. V was trimmed by 3 bases and J by 2 bases, leaving 12 bases between them. From germline, CDR1 is SGHNT and CDR2 YYREEE (reference sequence). The CDR3 sequence: CASSWGVGAYEQYF. The DNA for the CDR3 is TGTGCCAGCAGCTGGGGGGTAGGAGCCTACGAGCAGTACTTC.

The chain combines TRBV7-9 with TRBJ2-2, with D possibly being TRBD1 (5 bases). The CDR3 length is 15 residues. CDR1 is SEHNR, CDR2 FQNEAQ, per germline (reference sequence). V shed 5 bases and J shed 1 base, with 11 bases lying between them. CDR3 protein: CASSPRQKNTGELFF. The DNA of the CDR3 is TGTGCCAGCAGCCCTAGACAGAAGAACACCGGGGAGCTGTTTTTT.

The chain combines TRBV11-2 with TRBJ1-2; possible D gene TRBD1, 6 bases. CDR3 length: 14 amino acids. V was trimmed by 2 bases and J by 3 bases, leaving 10 bases between them. Germline V gene data show CDR1 as SGHAT and CDR2 as FQNNGV. CDR3 amino acids: CASSLSAGDYGYTF. The CDR3, as DNA: TGTGCCAGCAGCTTATCGGCAGGGGACTATGGCTACACCTTC.

The chain joins TRBV7-8 to TRBJ2-2; the D gene is possibly TRBD1 (6 bases). CDR1 and CDR2 from the germline V gene are SGHVS and FQNEAQ. Between the trimmed V and J ends, which lost 5 bases and 3 bases, there was a span of 10 bases. This CDR3 is built from 14 residues. CDR3 sequence (DNA): TGTGCCAGCAGCCCGAGGACAGACACCGGGGAGCTGTTTTTT. This sequence encodes CASSPRTDTGELFF.

The J gene is TRBJ2-2, the V gene TRBV6-4; D perhaps matches TRBD1 (5 bases). The CDR3 runs to 14 residues. CDR1 MRHNA and CDR2 SNTAGT come from the germline V gene. V shed 9 bases and J shed 3 bases, with 14 bases lying between them. The CDR3 reads CASRQGIDTGELFF. The CDR3 DNA sequence: TGTGCCAGTCGTCAGGGAATCGACACCGGGGAGCTGTTTTTT.

V usage is TRBV7-9 and J usage is TRBJ2-1; tentative D call: TRBD1 (6 bases). The V gene lost 4 bases and the J gene lost 0 bases, with 19 bases spanning the gap. In germline, CDR1 is SEHNR, CDR2 FQNEAQ (reference sequence). This CDR3 region has 18 residues. Here the CDR3 reads CASSSPFSTGFSYNEQFF. CDR3 sequence (DNA): TGTGCCAGCAGCTCACCTTTCTCCACAGGGTTCTCCTACAATGAGCAGTTCTTC.

CDR3 loop: CASSLASDPRKQYF. The CDR3, as DNA: TGTGCCAGCAGCTTAGCGTCGGATCCCCGAAAGCAGTATTTT. This chain joins TRBV7-2 and TRBJ2-3; D is unclear. The length of the CDR3 is 14 residues. The V gene lost 0 bases and the J gene lost 11 bases, with 15 bases spanning the gap. Germline V CDR1 and CDR2: SGHTA, FQGNSA.

The chain's CDR3 is CASSMVDRKVNLNNSPLHF. The CDR3 DNA reads as TGTGCCAGTAGTATGGTGGACAGAAAGGTTAATTTAAATAATTCACCCCTCCACTTT. V usage is TRBV19 and J usage is TRBJ1-6; a weak D match, TRBD1 (6 bases). This CDR3 has 19 residues. Between the trimmed V and J ends, which lost 3 bases and 5 bases, there was a span of 23 bases. Germline CDR1 is LNHDA and CDR2 is SQIVND (reference sequence).

This clone appeared a single time. The V and J genes are TRBV7-8 and TRBJ2-7; maybe TRBD1 (6 bases). The V gene lost 3 bases and the J gene lost 1 base, with 13 bases spanning the gap. The CDR3 runs to 15 residues. CDR1 and CDR2 from the germline V gene are SGHVS and FQNEAQ. The CDR3 DNA reads TGTGCCAGCAGCTTCCCAGGGGTGGCGTCCTACGAGCAGTACTTC. Translation gives CASSFPGVASYEQYF.

The J gene is TRBJ1-4, the V gene TRBV19, with a possible D match to TRBD1 (5 bases). The CDR3 extends over 14 amino acids. Germline V gene sequence: CDR1 LNHDA, CDR2 SQIVND (reference sequence). V dropped 3 bases and J dropped 4 bases, with 9 bases sitting between them. The chain's CDR3 is CASSIGQGNEKLFF. CDR3 DNA sequence: TGTGCCAGTAGTATCGGGCAGGGTAATGAAAAACTGTTTTTT.

J is TRBJ2-7 and V is TRBV5-1; 12 nucleotides agree with TRBD2. Trimming cost V 4 bases and J 12 bases; bases outside gene matches: 11. CDR3 length: 14 amino acids. Per the germline V gene, CDR1 is SGHRS and CDR2 is YFSETQ. For the CDR3, the DNA is TGCGCCAGCAGCCCCTCGACTAGCGGGGGAGGTTTGTACTTC. As protein: CASSPSTSGGGLYF.

The V call is TRBV9, the J call TRBJ2-2; 9 bases line up with TRBD2. Trimming took 3 bases from V and 6 from J; bases not matched to a gene: 9. CDR1 and CDR2 from the germline V gene are SGDLS and YYNGEE. The CDR3 contains 16 residues. The CDR3 region is CASSGISGRGSGELFF. The CDR3 nucleotides are TGTGCCAGCAGCGGAATTAGCGGGAGAGGTTCCGGGGAGCTGTTTTTT.

The chain carries TRBV9 and TRBJ2-1, with TRBD1 identical over 9 bases. The V segment lost 0 bases and the J segment 8 bases; nucleotides outside the gene matches: 6. Germline-derived CDR1 and CDR2 are SGDLS and YYNGEE. The CDR3 sequence is 15 residues long. The DNA for the CDR3 is TGTGCCAGCAGCGTAGGTGGACAGGGGTTTGATGAGCAGTTCTTC. Its protein is CASSVGGQGFDEQFF.

The gene calls are TRBV4-3 and TRBJ1-1; D uncertain. The CDR3 is 13 amino acids. CDR1 is LGHNA, CDR2 YSLEER, per germline. Trimming stripped 0 bases from V and 8 bases from J, with 10 bases between. In DNA, the CDR3 is TGCGCCAGCAGCCAAGAATTCAGGTCCGAAGCTTTCTTT. Its protein is CASSQEFRSEAFF.